A selection of T cell receptor beta chains follows, all from one sample in a study of identical twins. In TCRdb, the 5' RACE reads were re-called with MiXCR into one record per CDR3 protein. The table records around 1.7 million distinct CDR3 sequences, more than 30% of them present only once. Material: cord blood. Every receptor here comes from a newborn girl in good health. CDR3s include the opening cysteine and the closing phenylalanine or tryptophan. Fields, in order: CDR3 protein, CDR3 length, V gene.

CDR3aa: CARLGTGDYEQYF; len: 13; v_gene: TRBV6-6
CDR3aa: CASSYSATGPAHLHF; len: 15; v_gene: TRBV6-6
CDR3aa: CASSPGGYTF; len: 10; v_gene: TRBV12-3/TRBV12-4
CDR3aa: CASRRTGGSAYEQYF; len: 15; v_gene: TRBV4-2
CDR3aa: CASSNRTGYGYTF; len: 13; v_gene: TRBV5-1
CDR3aa: CASSLFRGDTEAFF; len: 14; v_gene: TRBV7-8
CDR3aa: CASSLARLETDTQYF; len: 15; v_gene: TRBV7-2
CDR3aa: CASSLVADSTEAFF; len: 14; v_gene: TRBV7-2
CDR3aa: CASSGQPQSGNTEAFF; len: 16; v_gene: TRBV9
CDR3aa: CASSLEGGKPNTGELFF; len: 17; v_gene: TRBV27
CDR3aa: CASSASSGSYNEQYF; len: 15; v_gene: TRBV9
CDR3aa: CASSSVQGSPSYNEQFF; len: 17; v_gene: TRBV28
CDR3aa: CASSDSVGSYNEQFF; len: 15; v_gene: TRBV2
CDR3aa: CASSYLDRAGTNEKLFF; len: 17; v_gene: TRBV6-6
CDR3aa: CASSPLNKETQYF; len: 13; v_gene: TRBV11-1
CDR3aa: CASSLGAGTVGTDTQYF; len: 17; v_gene: TRBV12-3/TRBV12-4
CDR3aa: CASGLEPGQGQFF; len: 13; v_gene: TRBV12-5
CDR3aa: CASSQPSGKNEQFF; len: 14; v_gene: TRBV4-1
CDR3aa: CASSYFGDPGYEQYF; len: 15; v_gene: TRBV6-6
CDR3aa: CASSLAPGGDEKLFF; len: 15; v_gene: TRBV5-1
CDR3aa: CSARGLAGGRTQYF; len: 14; v_gene: TRBV20-1
CDR3aa: CVSSYYRGNTEAFF; len: 14; v_gene: TRBV3-1
CDR3aa: CASSYGTWDTTYGYTF; len: 16; v_gene: TRBV6-5
CDR3aa: CASSLGKRNTEAFF; len: 14; v_gene: TRBV12-3/TRBV12-4
CDR3aa: CATWLEGVYGYTF; len: 13; v_gene: TRBV7-9
CDR3aa: CASSQGGPAGETQYF; len: 15; v_gene: TRBV4-2
CDR3aa: CASSPLTAGVTDTQYF; len: 16; v_gene: TRBV12-3/TRBV12-4
CDR3aa: CATAPGLDYEQYF; len: 13; v_gene: TRBV24-1
CDR3aa: CSARSGLYDGYTF; len: 13; v_gene: TRBV20-1
CDR3aa: CASSVKRFTDTQYF; len: 14; v_gene: TRBV9
CDR3aa: CSASDGGSPLHF; len: 12; v_gene: TRBV20-1
CDR3aa: CASSTQKPSSGAEQFF; len: 16; v_gene: TRBV12-3/TRBV12-4
CDR3aa: CAISARGGDTQYF; len: 13; v_gene: TRBV10-3
CDR3aa: CASSEFRGPLTDTQYF; len: 16; v_gene: TRBV25-1
CDR3aa: CASTSSPGHTEAFF; len: 14; v_gene: TRBV11-2
CDR3aa: CASTEGTGGVEFF; len: 13; v_gene: TRBV19
CDR3aa: CAISEDSPVSTDTQYF; len: 16; v_gene: TRBV10-3
CDR3aa: CASASGGRNEQFF; len: 13; v_gene: TRBV5-1
CDR3aa: CASSGAGQGRRSQQYF; len: 16; v_gene: TRBV10-2
CDR3aa: CASSLMREHNTGELFF; len: 16; v_gene: TRBV5-1
CDR3aa: CASSPPQAGANEQFF; len: 15; v_gene: TRBV28
CDR3aa: CASSPPSSGNTIYF; len: 14; v_gene: TRBV12-3/TRBV12-4
CDR3aa: CASSLDRYMNTEAFF; len: 15; v_gene: TRBV28
CDR3aa: CASRPPPAGGGRRAFF; len: 16; v_gene: TRBV27
CDR3aa: CASRPRTANEQYF; len: 13; v_gene: TRBV2
CDR3aa: CASEGGDYGYTF; len: 12; v_gene: TRBV6-2/TRBV6-3
CDR3aa: CASSAPDRNYNEQYF; len: 15; v_gene: TRBV5-4
CDR3aa: CSAPQPGKMETQYF; len: 14; v_gene: TRBV20-1